This passage covers 29 T cell receptor beta chains from one sample sequenced in a study of human T cells and chemical hapten exposure. Unfractionated whole blood was the source from which total RNA was extracted. TCRdb called the 5' RACE reads again in MiXCR, with one record for every CDR3 protein. The profile shows 95,000 to 120,000 distinct CDR3 sequences, around a fifth of them singletons. The receptor set was obtained from a human donor in good health.

The gene calls are TRBV5-1 and TRBJ2-2, with a possible D match to TRBD2 (5 bases). There are 15 residues in the CDR3. Germline-derived CDR1 and CDR2 are SGHRS and YFSETQ. The ends were cut back, 4 bases at V and 0 bases at J, with 10 bases in the middle. CDR3 sequence reads: CASSPLATNTGELFF. DNA for the CDR3: TGCGCCAGCAGCCCCTTAGCGACGAACACCGGGGAGCTGTTTTTT.

This clonotype was counted between two and nine times. The rearrangement joins TRBV9 to TRBJ2-2; perhaps TRBD2 as D (5 bases). The CDR3 extends over 13 amino acids. CDR1 is SGDLS and CDR2 is YYNGEE in the germline V gene. Deletions cut 0 bases from V and 6 bases from J, with 6 bases between. The CDR3 loop is CASSVAEAGELFF. CDR3 nucleotides: TGTGCCAGCAGCGTAGCGGAGGCCGGGGAGCTGTTTTTT.

The V gene is TRBV6-4, the J gene TRBJ2-1; TRBD2 aligns across 13 bases. Germline CDR1 MRHNA, CDR2 SNTAGT. The CDR3 is 15 amino acids. Trimming at V came to 4 bases and at J to 5 bases, leaving 2 bases not matched to a gene. The CDR3 bases are TGTGCCAGCAGTGGGGGACTAGCGGGACACAATGAGCAGTTCTTC. Translating it yields CASSGGLAGHNEQFF.

This clonotype was detected a few times. The V gene is TRBV18, the J gene TRBJ1-5; D not certain. This CDR3 contains 16 residues. With 3 bases removed from V and 2 bases from J, the gap between germline ends came to 14 bases. CDR1 is KGHSH and CDR2 is LQKENI in the germline V gene. CDR3 protein: CASSPQAPRGNQPQHF. Written as DNA, the CDR3 is TGTGCCAGCTCACCCCAAGCCCCGAGGGGCAATCAGCCCCAGCATTTT. The full variable domain, completed using reference TRBV18 and TRBJ1-5, is NAGVMQNPRHLVRRRGQEARLRCSPMKGHSHVYWYRQLPEEGLKFMVYLQKENIIDESGMPKERFSAEFPKEGPSILRIQQVVRGDSAAYFCASSPQAPRGNQPQHFGDGTRLSIL.

V and J are TRBV4-1 and TRBJ1-2; D is ambiguous. Germline CDR1 and CDR2: MGHRA and YSYEKL. The ends were cut back, 1 base at V and 5 bases at J, with 17 bases in the middle. This CDR3 has 16 amino acids. CDR3 nucleotide sequence: TGCGCCAGCAGCCAAGGGCCAGGCGAAAGGTCATATGGCTACACCTTC. Encoded protein: CASSQGPGERSYGYTF.

Details on this clonotype: An end of the junction does not agree with germline; a read error may underlie this. The genes are TRBV9 and TRBJ2-7; 10 bases map to TRBD1. The CDR3 consists of 15 residues. The germline gives CDR1 SGDLS, CDR2 YYNGEE. The CDR3 spells CASSVAGTGDYDQYF. CDR3 nucleotide sequence: TGTGCCAGCAGCGTAGCGGGGACAGGGGACTACGATCAGTACTTC.

The genes are TRBV4-1 and TRBJ2-3; possible D gene TRBD2, 6 bases. The CDR3 sequence is 18 residues long. From germline, CDR1 is MGHRA and CDR2 YSYEKL. The ends were cut back, 1 base at V and 2 bases at J, with 19 bases in the middle. CDR3 sequence reads: CASSQGGLPGLNTDTQYF. CDR3 nucleotides: TGCGCCAGCAGCCAAGGGGGACTGCCGGGACTCAACACAGATACGCAGTATTTT.

This clonotype was counted between two and nine times. The V gene is TRBV9, the J gene TRBJ2-7; D is perhaps TRBD2 (6 bases). The CDR3 is made up of 16 amino acids. The V end was cut by 0 bases, the J end by 2 bases, with 15 bases between. Germline assignment: CDR1 SGDLS and CDR2 YYNGEE. CDR3 DNA: TGTGCCAGCAGCGTAGATGGGGGACTGGGAGCCTACGAGCAGTACTTC. It codes for CASSVDGGLGAYEQYF.

This chain joins TRBV4-2 and TRBJ2-7; TRBD1 aligns across 7 bases. This CDR3 spans 15 amino acids. The germline CDR1 and CDR2 sequences are LGHNA and YNFKEQ. V lost 1 base, J lost 1 base, and 4 bases stayed unmatched. The CDR3: CASSQGTGRSYEQYF. The CDR3 coding sequence is TGTGCCAGCAGCCAAGGGACAGGTCGTTCCTACGAGCAGTACTTC.

This clonotype occurred a few times. The gene calls are TRBV7-9 and TRBJ2-1; weak D call: TRBD2 (6 bases). The CDR3 has 16 residues. Germline assignment: CDR1 SEHNR and CDR2 FQNEAQ (reference sequence). V was pared by 5 bases and J by 4 bases, with 18 bases between. The CDR3 region has the DNA TGTGCCAGCAGCCTCGAGGCGGGAACTCTTTACAATGAGCAGTTCTTC. Translated, it gives CASSLEAGTLYNEQFF.

This clonotype was recorded at least ten times. The chain combines TRBV20-1 with TRBJ2-7, with TRBD2 matching over 7 bases. V was pared by 2 bases and J by 2 bases, with 3 bases of the junction left unmatched. CDR3 length: 13 residues. Looked up from germline, CDR1 is DFQATT and CDR2 is SNEGSKA (reference sequence). CDR3 coding DNA: TGCAGTGCTAGATCCCTAGCGGCCTACGAGCAGTACTTC. Encoded protein: CSARSLAAYEQYF.

This clonotype turned up a few times. This sequence joins TRBV19 and TRBJ1-1; a weak D match, TRBD1 (6 bases). V lost 3 bases to trimming and J lost 4 bases, with 18 bases between them. The CDR3 runs to 16 residues. Germline V gene sequence: CDR1 LNHDA, CDR2 SQIVND (reference sequence). CDR3 region: CASSMSPQGRTTEAFF. CDR3 DNA: TGTGCCAGTAGTATGTCCCCACAGGGTAGGACCACTGAAGCTTTCTTT. Full variable domain (outside the CDR3, taken from reference TRBV19 and TRBJ1-1): DGGITQSPKYLFRKEGQNVTLSCEQNLNHDAMYWYRQDPGQGLRLIYYSQIVNDFQKGDIAEGYSVSREKKESFPLTVTSAQKNPTAFYLCASSMSPQGRTTEAFFGQGTRLTVV.

This clonotype has a handful of counts. The chain uses TRBV3-1 and TRBJ2-4; possible D gene TRBD2, 6 bases. The germline V and J ends were trimmed by 0 bases and 1 base, with 10 bases remaining between them. Germline CDR1 LGHDT, CDR2 YNNKEL (reference sequence). The CDR3 spans 16 residues. The CDR3 bases are TGTGCCAGCAGCCAAGAAGTAGCGGCTGCCAAAAACATTCAGTACTTC. It codes for CASSQEVAAAKNIQYF.

This chain uses TRBV12-3 or TRBV12-4 with TRBJ2-1; D is undetermined. This CDR3 has 17 amino acids. Deletions cut 1 base from V and 4 bases from J, with 17 bases between. This CDR3 is CASSLGRQGLSYNEQFF. The CDR3 DNA is TGTGCCAGCAGTTTAGGGAGACAAGGCCTGTCGTACAATGAGCAGTTCTTC.

The chain is built from TRBV10-2 and TRBJ2-3; TRBD1 aligns across 11 bases. Germline values: CDR1 WSHSY, CDR2 SAAADI. The V and J ends lost 6 bases and 4 bases, in that order; junction bases with no gene match: 0. The CDR3 sequence is 13 residues long. CDR3 residues: CASRDRGPDTQYF. The CDR3 nucleotides are TGCGCCAGCAGGGACAGGGGGCCAGATACGCAGTATTTT.

Regarding this clonotype: A much larger clone differs by one base, so this may be a read error. CDR3 in amino acids: CASSSTRVAEAFF. CDR3 bases: TGTGCCAGCAGTTCAACGCGCGTAGCTGAAGCTTTCTTT. The J gene is TRBJ1-1, the V gene TRBV6-5; D unresolved. CDR1 is MNHEY and CDR2 is SVGAGI in the germline V gene. V lost 4 bases and J lost 6, with 12 bases in between. There are 13 residues in the CDR3.

This sequence joins TRBV28 and TRBJ1-3; 9 bases align to TRBD1. Germline trimming cut 7 bases from V and 2 bases from J; bases unmatched to any gene: 6. Per germline, CDR1 MDHEN and CDR2 SYDVKM. This CDR3 has 15 residues. DNA of the CDR3: TGTGCCAGCATCGAGCACAGGGGGCCTGGAAACACCATATATTTT. This encodes CASIEHRGPGNTIYF. The complete variable domain, with remaining parts taken from reference TRBV28 and TRBJ1-3, reads DVKVTQSSRYLVKRTGEKVFLECVQDMDHENMFWYRQDPGLGLRLIYFSYDVKMKEKGDIPEGYSVSREKKERFSLILESASTNQTSMYLCASIEHRGPGNTIYFGEGSWLTVV.

The chain employs TRBV5-1 and TRBJ1-1; D is possibly TRBD1 (5 bases). This CDR3 is 14 amino acids long. Germline V gives CDR1 SGHRS, CDR2 YFSETQ. Trimming pared 0 bases from V and 3 bases from J, leaving 9 bases between. CDR3 residues: CASSLEAGYTEAFF. The CDR3 DNA follows: TGCGCCAGCAGCTTGGAGGCAGGGTACACTGAAGCTTTCTTT. The whole variable domain, filled in from reference TRBV5-1 and TRBJ1-1, reads KAGVTQTPRYLIKTRGQQVTLSCSPISGHRSVSWYQQTPGQGLQFLFEYFSETQRNKGNFPGRFSGRQFSNSRSEMNVSTLELGDSALYLCASSLEAGYTEAFFGQGTRLTVV.

This clonotype was detected a few times. The chain has TRBV5-1 and TRBJ2-5, with 8 bases aligning to TRBD2. The CDR3 consists of 14 residues. Germline CDR1 and CDR2: SGHRS and YFSETQ. J lost 3 bases, V lost 1 base, and 2 bases had no gene match. The CDR3 nucleotides are TGCGCCAGCAGCTTGACTAGCGGAGAAGAGACCCAGTACTTC. Residues: CASSLTSGEETQYF.

This clonotype has only a few counts. The rearrangement joins TRBV6-2 or TRBV6-3 to TRBJ1-1; D remains unclear. The CDR3 runs 13 residues. Germline V gene data show CDR1 as MNHEY and CDR2 as SVGEGT. The germline V and J ends were trimmed by 5 bases and 1 base, with 8 bases remaining between them. The CDR3 DNA reads as TGTGCCAGCAGTCCATGGCAGAACACTGAAGCTTTCTTT. This encodes CASSPWQNTEAFF.

This clonotype turned up a few times. V and J are TRBV4-1 and TRBJ2-1; no definite D call. V lost 0 bases and J lost 0, with 12 bases in between. Germline lookup yields CDR1 MGHRA and CDR2 YSYEKL. The CDR3 spans 17 residues. CDR3 nucleotide sequence: TGCGCCAGCAGCCAAGATCCAAACTGGAGCTCCTACAATGAGCAGTTCTTC. It specifies CASSQDPNWSSYNEQFF.

This clonotype was recorded a few times. The V call is TRBV29-1, the J call TRBJ2-7, with D unresolved. The CDR3 contains 14 residues. The germline V gene encodes CDR1 SQVTM and CDR2 ANQGSEA. Trimming pared 4 bases from V and 3 bases from J, leaving 16 bases between. The CDR3 DNA reads TGCAGCGTTGGGGTGGGCGTAGGTAACTACGAGCAGTACTTC. Translated: CSVGVGVGNYEQYF.

For the CDR3, the DNA is TGTGCCAGCAACGGTCGGGGTCCCAACAATGAGCAGTTCTTC. As protein: CASNGRGPNNEQFF. The gene calls are TRBV12-3 or TRBV12-4 and TRBJ2-1; a possible D gene is TRBD2 (5 bases). Trimming pared 7 bases from V and 5 bases from J, leaving 15 bases between. CDR3 length: 14 residues.

This clonotype was counted between two and nine times. The rearrangement uses TRBV29-1 and TRBJ2-3, with D maybe TRBD2 (6 bases). V was cut by 3 bases and J by 4 bases, with 11 bases left in between. Looked up from germline, CDR1 is SQVTM and CDR2 is ANQGSEA. The CDR3 covers 13 residues. For the CDR3, the DNA is TGCAGCGTTGAGGAGACTAGTTCAGATACGCAGTATTTT. It specifies CSVEETSSDTQYF.

This clonotype appeared a few times. A junction end diverges from the germline sequence, so it may reflect a read error. The chain couples TRBV5-1 to TRBJ2-7; D perhaps matches TRBD1 (6 bases). Germline CDR1 SGHRS, CDR2 YFSETQ. The CDR3 contains 12 residues. The CDR3 DNA is TGCGCCAGCAGCTTGGACGACAGGTCGTCGACCTTC. Protein sequence: CASSLDDRSSTF.

This sequence joins TRBV7-6 and TRBJ2-5; TRBD2 might be the D (5 bases). V lost 5 bases to trimming and J lost 5 bases, with 18 bases between them. This CDR3 has 15 amino acids. Germline V gives CDR1 SGHVS, CDR2 FNYEAQ. The CDR3 DNA reads TGTGCCAGCAGCCCAATACGGAGGACGGGGGAGACCCAGTACTTC. It yields the protein CASSPIRRTGETQYF.

This clonotype turned up a few times. The V gene is TRBV28, the J gene TRBJ2-1; D uncertain. Germline V gene data show CDR1 as MDHEN and CDR2 as SYDVKM. This CDR3 comprises 11 residues. Trimming left V 3 bases short and J 15 bases short, with 12 bases between. Here the CDR3 DNA reads TGTGCCAGCAGTTTGGCCCCCGACCGGTTCTTC. Translated: CASSLAPDRFF.

This clonotype has a handful of counts. This sequence joins TRBV24-1 and TRBJ2-1, with D possibly TRBD1 on 6 matching bases. Deletions cut 4 bases from V and 4 bases from J, with 13 bases between. The CDR3 has 15 amino acids. Germline CDR1 and CDR2: KGHDR and SFDVKD. CDR3 sequence: CATSEPGQPYNEQFF. The CDR3 DNA is TGTGCCACCAGTGAACCGGGACAACCTTACAATGAGCAGTTCTTC.

This clonotype has more than one count but fewer than ten. The rearrangement links TRBV3-1 to TRBJ2-7, with 9 bases identical to TRBD2. This CDR3 is built from 15 residues. Germline CDR1 is LGHDT and CDR2 is YNNKEL (reference sequence). Germline trimming cut 2 bases from V and 6 bases from J; bases unmatched to any gene: 8. The CDR3 DNA sequence: TGTGCCAGCAGCCAAACGCCTAGCGGGAAGGGCGAGCAGTACTTC. Translating gives CASSQTPSGKGEQYF.